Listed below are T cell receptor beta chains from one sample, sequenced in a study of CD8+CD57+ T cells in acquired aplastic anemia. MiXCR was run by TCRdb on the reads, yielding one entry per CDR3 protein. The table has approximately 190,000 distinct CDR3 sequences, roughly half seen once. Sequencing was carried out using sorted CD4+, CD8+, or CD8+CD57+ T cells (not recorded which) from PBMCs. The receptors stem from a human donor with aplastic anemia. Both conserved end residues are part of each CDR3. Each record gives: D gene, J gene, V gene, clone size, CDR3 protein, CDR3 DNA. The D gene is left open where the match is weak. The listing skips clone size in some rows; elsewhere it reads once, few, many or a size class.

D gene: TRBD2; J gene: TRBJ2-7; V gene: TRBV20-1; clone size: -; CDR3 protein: CSARVGAGVYEQYF; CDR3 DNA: TGCAGTGCTAGAGTAGGAGCGGGAGTCTACGAGCAGTACTTC
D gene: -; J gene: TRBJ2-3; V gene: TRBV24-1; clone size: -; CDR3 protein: CATSDQGTDTQYF; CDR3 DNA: TGTGCCACCAGTGATCAAGGGACAGATACGCAGTATTTT
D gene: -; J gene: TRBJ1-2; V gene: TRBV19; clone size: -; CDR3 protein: CASTLWGGSNYGYTF; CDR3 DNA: TGTGCCAGTACTTTATGGGGTGGTTCTAACTATGGCTACACCTTC
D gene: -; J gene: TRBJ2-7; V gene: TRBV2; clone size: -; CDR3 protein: CASSEGTYEQYF; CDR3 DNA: TGTGCCAGCAGTGAAGGGACCTACGAGCAGTACTTC
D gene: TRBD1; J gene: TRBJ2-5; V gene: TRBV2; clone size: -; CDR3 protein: CASRGTGQGTQYF; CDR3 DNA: TGTGCCAGCAGGGGGACAGGGCAAGGGACCCAGTACTTC
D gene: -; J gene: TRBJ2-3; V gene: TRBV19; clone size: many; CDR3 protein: CASSPLVSLGDTQYF; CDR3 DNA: TGTGCCAGTAGTCCCCTGGTCTCCCTCGGGGATACGCAGTATTTT
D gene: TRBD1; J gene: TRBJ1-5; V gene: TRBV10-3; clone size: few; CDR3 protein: CAISERQGAIQPQHF; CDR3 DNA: TGTGCCATCAGTGAAAGACAGGGGGCCATTCAGCCCCAGCATTTT
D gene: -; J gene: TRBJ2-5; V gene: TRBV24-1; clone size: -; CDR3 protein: CATSDLLGDQETQYF; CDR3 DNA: TGTGCCACCAGTGATTTGCTCGGAGACCAAGAGACCCAGTACTTC
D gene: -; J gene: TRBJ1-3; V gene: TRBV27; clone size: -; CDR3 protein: CASSFDGLSSGNTIYF; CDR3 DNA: TGTGCCAGCAGTTTCGATGGACTAAGCTCTGGAAACACCATATATTTT
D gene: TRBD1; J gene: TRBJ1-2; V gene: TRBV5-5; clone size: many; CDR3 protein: CASSSAGGGGYTF; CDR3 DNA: TGTGCCAGCAGCTCTGCAGGGGGCGGGGGCTACACCTTC
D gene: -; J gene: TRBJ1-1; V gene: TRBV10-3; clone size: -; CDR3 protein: CAIRLQGNTEAFF; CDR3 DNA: TGTGCCATCAGACTACAGGGGAACACTGAAGCTTTCTTT
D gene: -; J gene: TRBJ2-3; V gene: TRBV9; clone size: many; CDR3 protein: CASSVDFLLAHTQYF; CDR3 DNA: TGTGCCAGCAGCGTCGACTTCTTACTAGCCCATACGCAGTATTTT
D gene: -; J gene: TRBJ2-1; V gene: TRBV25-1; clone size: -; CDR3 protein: CASSPPAYNEQFF; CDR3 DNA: TGTGCCAGCTCACCACCGGCCTACAATGAGCAGTTCTTC
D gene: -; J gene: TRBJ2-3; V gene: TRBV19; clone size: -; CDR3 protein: CATRTYSTDTQYF; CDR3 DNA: TGTGCCACAAGAACATACTCCACAGATACGCAGTATTTT
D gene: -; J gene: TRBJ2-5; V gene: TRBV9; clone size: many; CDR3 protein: CASGNGLETQYF; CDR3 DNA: TGTGCCAGCGGGAATGGATTGGAGACCCAGTACTTC
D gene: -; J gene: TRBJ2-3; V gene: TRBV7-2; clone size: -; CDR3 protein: CASSKGGDTQYF; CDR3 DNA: TGTGCCAGCAGCAAGGGGGGGGATACGCAGTATTTT
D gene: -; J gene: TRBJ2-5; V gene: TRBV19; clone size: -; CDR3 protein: CASSIALDRYWETQYF; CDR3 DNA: TGTGCCAGTAGTATAGCACTCGACAGGTACTGGGAGACCCAGTACTTC
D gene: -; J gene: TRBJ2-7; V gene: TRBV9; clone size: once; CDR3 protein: CASSVGRGSSYEQYF; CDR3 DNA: TGTGCCAGCAGCGTAGGGCGGGGTAGCTCCTACGAGCAGTACTTC
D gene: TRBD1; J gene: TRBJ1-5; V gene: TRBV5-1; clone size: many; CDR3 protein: CASSTGTGGQPQHF; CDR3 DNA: TGCGCCAGCAGCACCGGGACAGGGGGTCAGCCCCAGCATTTT
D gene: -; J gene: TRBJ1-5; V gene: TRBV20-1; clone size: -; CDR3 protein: CSAGRAGQPQHF; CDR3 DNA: TGCAGTGCTGGCAGAGCTGGTCAGCCCCAGCATTTT
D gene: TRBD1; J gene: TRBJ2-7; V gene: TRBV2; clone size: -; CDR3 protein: CASCLRQGINEQYF; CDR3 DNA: TGTGCCAGCTGCTTGCGACAGGGGATCAACGAGCAGTACTTC
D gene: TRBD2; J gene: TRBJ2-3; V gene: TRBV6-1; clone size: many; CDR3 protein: CASSVSAGDTDTQYF; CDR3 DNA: TGTGCCAGCAGTGTATCAGCGGGAGACACAGATACGCAGTATTTT
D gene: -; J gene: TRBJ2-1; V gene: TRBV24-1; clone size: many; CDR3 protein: CATSDLRGGIDEQFF; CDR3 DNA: TGTGCCACCAGTGATTTACGGGGAGGAATCGATGAGCAGTTCTTC
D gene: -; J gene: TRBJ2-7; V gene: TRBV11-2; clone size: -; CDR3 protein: CASSLEGWYEQYF; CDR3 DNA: TGTGCCAGCAGCTTAGAGGGATGGTACGAGCAGTACTTC
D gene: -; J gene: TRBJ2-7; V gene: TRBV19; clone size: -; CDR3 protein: CASSGGGIYEQYF; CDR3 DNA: TGTGCCAGTAGTGGCGGCGGAATCTACGAGCAGTACTTC
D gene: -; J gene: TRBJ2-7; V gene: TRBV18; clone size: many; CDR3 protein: CASSPRPGYEQYF; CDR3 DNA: TGTGCCAGCTCACCAAGGCCCGGCTACGAGCAGTACTTC
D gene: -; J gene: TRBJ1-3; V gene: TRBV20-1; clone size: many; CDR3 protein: CSARAGHSGNTIYF; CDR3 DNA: TGCAGTGCTAGAGCTGGCCACTCTGGAAACACCATATATTTT
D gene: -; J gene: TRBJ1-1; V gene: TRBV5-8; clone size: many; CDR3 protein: CASSLESDTEAFF; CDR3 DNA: TGTGCCAGCAGCTTGGAGTCGGACACTGAAGCTTTCTTT
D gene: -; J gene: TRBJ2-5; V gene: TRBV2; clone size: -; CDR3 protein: CASSGIYNGQETQYF; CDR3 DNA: TGTGCCAGCAGTGGGATCTATAATGGCCAAGAGACCCAGTACTTC
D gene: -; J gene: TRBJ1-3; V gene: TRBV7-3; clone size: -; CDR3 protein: CASSLSSLAGNTIYF; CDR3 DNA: TGTGCCAGCAGCTTATCGTCGCTAGCTGGAAACACCATATATTTT
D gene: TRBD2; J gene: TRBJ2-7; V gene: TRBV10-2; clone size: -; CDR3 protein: CASSLGTSGTYEQCF; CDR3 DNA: TGCGCCAGCAGTCTCGGGACTAGCGGGACCTACGAGCAGTGCTTC
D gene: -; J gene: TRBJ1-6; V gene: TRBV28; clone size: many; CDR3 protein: CASRQGYNSPLHF; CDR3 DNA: TGTGCCAGCAGGCAGGGATATAATTCACCCCTCCACTTT
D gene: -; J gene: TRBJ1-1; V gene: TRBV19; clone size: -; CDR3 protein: CASSIPWEGEAFF; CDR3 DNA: TGTGCCAGTAGTATTCCCTGGGAGGGTGAAGCTTTCTTT
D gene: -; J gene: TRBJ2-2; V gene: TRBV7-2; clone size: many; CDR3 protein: CASSRSGPTNTGELFF; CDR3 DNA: TGTGCCAGCAGCCGCTCCGGGCCTACGAACACCGGGGAGCTGTTTTTT
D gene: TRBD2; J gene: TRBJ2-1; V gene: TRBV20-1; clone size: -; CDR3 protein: CSARETSGGEQFF; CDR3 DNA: TGCAGTGCTAGAGAGACTAGCGGGGGTGAGCAGTTCTTC
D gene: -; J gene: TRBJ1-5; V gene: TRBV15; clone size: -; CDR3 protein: CATSRDSGQVNQPQHF; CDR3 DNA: TGTGCCACCAGCAGAGATAGCGGGCAGGTAAATCAGCCCCAGCATTTT
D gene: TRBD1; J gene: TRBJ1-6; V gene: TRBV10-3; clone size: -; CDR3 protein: CAISESRQGAPVNSPLHF; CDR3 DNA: TGTGCCATCAGTGAGTCTAGGCAGGGGGCACCTGTAAATTCACCCCTCCACTTT
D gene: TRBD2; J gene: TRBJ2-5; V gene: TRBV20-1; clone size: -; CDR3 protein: CSARDEAGGGWETQYF; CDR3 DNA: TGCAGTGCTAGAGACGAAGCGGGAGGAGGCTGGGAGACCCAGTACTTC
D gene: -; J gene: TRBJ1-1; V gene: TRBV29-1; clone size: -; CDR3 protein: CSVERTAGDEAFF; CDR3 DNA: TGCAGCGTTGAGCGAACGGCAGGGGATGAAGCTTTCTTT
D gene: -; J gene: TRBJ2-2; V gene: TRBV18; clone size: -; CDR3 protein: CASSPLGGGTGELFF; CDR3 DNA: TGTGCCAGCTCACCCCTGGGAGGGGGCACCGGGGAGCTGTTTTTT
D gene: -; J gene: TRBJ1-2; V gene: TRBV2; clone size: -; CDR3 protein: CASSIRGGYTF; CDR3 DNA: TGTGCCAGCAGTATCCGCGGTGGCTACACCTTC
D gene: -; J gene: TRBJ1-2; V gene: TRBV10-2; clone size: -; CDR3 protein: CASSGGQGYGYTF; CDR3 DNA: TGTGCCAGCAGTGGCGGGCAGGGCTATGGCTACACCTTC
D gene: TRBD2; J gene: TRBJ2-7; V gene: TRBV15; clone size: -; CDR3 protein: CATSRGPGSGLNEQYF; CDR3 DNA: TGTGCCACCAGCAGAGGGCCGGGTAGCGGGCTAAATGAGCAGTACTTC
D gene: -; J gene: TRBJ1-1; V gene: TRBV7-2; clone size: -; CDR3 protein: CASSSWQGSLEAFF; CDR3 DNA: TGTGCCAGCAGCTCCTGGCAGGGTAGCCTTGAAGCTTTCTTT
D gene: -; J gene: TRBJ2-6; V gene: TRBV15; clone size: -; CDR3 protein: CATSSEGANVLTF; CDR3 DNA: TGTGCCACCAGCAGCGAGGGGGCCAACGTCCTGACTTTC
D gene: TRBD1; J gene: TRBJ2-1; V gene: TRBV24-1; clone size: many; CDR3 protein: CATSEFGQGTYNEQFF; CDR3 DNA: TGTGCCACCAGTGAGTTTGGACAGGGCACCTACAATGAGCAGTTCTTC